The sequence of this TCR beta chain was determined in a study of CD8 T cells in ankylosing spondylitis. CDR1 is SGHRS, CDR2 YFSETQ, per germline. Trimming pared 4 bases from V and 3 bases from J, leaving 13 bases between. This CDR3 spans 15 amino acids. This clonotype showed up just a few times. Its antigen remains unidentified. Construction of TCR beta libraries was performed using quantitative 5'-RACE with molecular barcodes. TCRdb re-derived calls from the 5' RACE reads in MiXCR, one entry per CDR3 protein. The sample carries roughly 700,000 distinct CDR3 sequences, roughly 19% recorded once. Findings and caveats of the study: Seemingly characteristic of ankylosing spondylitis blood was a TCR beta motif consisting of under ten highly homologous variants. Researchers report that disease-linked clones proved CD8+ and relatively rare in peripheral blood. Earlier studies detected some motif variants in reactive arthritis synovial fluid and blood. Matched ankylosing spondylitis synovial fluid reportedly contained a significantly enriched population of disease-linked clones.

The origin of this receptor is a male donor with ankylosing spondylitis. V is TRBV5-1 and J is TRBJ2-2; a weak D match, TRBD1 (6 bases). The sequencing sample was made of blood, either unsorted or a sorted T cell fraction (not recorded which). This CDR3 reads CASSTTGTDTGELFF. The CDR3 bases are TGCGCCAGCAGCACTACAGGGACGGACACCGGGGAGCTGTTTTTT. Complete variable domain (other parts from reference TRBV5-1 and TRBJ2-2): KAGVTQTPRYLIKTRGQQVTLSCSPISGHRSVSWYQQTPGQGLQFLFEYFSETQRNKGNFPGRFSGRQFSNSRSEMNVSTLELGDSALYLCASSTTGTDTGELFFGEGSRLTVL.